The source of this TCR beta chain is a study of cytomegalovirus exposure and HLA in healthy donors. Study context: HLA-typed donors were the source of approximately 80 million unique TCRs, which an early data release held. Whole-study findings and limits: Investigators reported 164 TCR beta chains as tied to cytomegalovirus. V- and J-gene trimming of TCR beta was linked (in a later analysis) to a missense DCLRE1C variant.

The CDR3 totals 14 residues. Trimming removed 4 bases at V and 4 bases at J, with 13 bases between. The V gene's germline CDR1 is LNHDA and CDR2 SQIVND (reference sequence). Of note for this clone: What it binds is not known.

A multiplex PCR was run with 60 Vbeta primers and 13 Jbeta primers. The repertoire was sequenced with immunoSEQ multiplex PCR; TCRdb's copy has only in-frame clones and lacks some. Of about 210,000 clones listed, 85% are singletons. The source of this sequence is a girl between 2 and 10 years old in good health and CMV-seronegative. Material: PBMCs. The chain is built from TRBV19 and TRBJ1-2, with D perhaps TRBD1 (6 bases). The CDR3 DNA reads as TGTGCCAGTAGTAGCCCCGGACAGACCTATGGCTACACCTTC. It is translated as CASSSPGQTYGYTF.